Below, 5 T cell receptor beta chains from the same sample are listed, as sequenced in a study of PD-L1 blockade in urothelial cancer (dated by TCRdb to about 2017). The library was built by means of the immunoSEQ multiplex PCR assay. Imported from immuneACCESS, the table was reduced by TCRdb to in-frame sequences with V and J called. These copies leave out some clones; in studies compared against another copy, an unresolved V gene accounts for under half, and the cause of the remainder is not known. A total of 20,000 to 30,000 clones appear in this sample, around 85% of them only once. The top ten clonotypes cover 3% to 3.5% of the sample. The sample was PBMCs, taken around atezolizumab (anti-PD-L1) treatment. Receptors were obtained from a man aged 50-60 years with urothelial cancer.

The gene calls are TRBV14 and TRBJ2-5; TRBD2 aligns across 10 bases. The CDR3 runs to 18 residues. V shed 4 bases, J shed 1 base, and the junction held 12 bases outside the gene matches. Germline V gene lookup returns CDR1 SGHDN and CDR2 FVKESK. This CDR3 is CASSRRLAGILPQETQYF. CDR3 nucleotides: TGTGCCAGCAGCCGGCGACTAGCGGGTATCCTTCCCCAAGAGACCCAGTACTTC. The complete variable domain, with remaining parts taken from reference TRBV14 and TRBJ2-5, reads EAGVTQFPSHSVIEKGQTVTLRCDPISGHDNLYWYRRVMGKEIKFLLHFVKESKQDESGMPNNRFLAERTGGTYSTLKVQPAELEDSGVYFCASSRRLAGILPQETQYFGPGTRLLVL.

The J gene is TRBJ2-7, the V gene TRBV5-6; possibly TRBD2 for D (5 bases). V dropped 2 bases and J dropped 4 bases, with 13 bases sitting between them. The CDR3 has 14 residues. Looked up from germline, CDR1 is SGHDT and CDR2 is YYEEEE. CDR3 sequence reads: CASSFPSGKYEQYF. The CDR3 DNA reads TGTGCCAGCAGCTTCCCGTCCGGGAAGTACGAGCAGTACTTC.

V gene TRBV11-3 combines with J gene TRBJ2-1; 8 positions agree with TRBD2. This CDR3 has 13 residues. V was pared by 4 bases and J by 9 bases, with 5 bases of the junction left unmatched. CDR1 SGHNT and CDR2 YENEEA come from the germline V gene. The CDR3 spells CASSSTSGSEQFF. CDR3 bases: TGTGCCAGCAGCTCCACAAGCGGGAGTGAGCAGTTCTTC.

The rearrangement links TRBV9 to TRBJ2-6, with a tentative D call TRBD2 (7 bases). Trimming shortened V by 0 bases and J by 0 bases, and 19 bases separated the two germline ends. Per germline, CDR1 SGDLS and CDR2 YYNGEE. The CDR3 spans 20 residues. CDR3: CASSVAAFGGRSSGANVLTF. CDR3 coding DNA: TGTGCCAGCAGCGTAGCCGCCTTCGGGGGGCGGAGCTCTGGGGCCAACGTCCTGACTTTC.

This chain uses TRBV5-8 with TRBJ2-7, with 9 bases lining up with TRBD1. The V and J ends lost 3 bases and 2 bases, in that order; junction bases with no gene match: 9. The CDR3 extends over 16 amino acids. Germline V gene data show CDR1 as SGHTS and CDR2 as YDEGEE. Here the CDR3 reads CASSSGQGKRAYEQYF. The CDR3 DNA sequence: TGTGCCAGCAGCTCCGGACAGGGGAAGAGAGCCTACGAGCAGTACTTC.